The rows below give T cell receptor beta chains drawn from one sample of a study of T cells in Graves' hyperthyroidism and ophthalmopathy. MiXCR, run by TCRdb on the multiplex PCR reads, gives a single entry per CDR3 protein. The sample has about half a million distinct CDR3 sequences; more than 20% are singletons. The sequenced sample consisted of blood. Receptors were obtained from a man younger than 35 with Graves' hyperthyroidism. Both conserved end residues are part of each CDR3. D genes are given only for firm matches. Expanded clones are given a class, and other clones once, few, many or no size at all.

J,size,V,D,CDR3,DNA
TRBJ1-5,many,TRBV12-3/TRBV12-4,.,CASSLGGVQHF,TGTGCCAGCAGCCTTGGCGGGGTCCAGCATTTT
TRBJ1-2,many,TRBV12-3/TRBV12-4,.,CASSYPHRAYGNTF,TGTGCCAGCAGTTACCCCCACAGGGCGTATGGCAACACCTTC
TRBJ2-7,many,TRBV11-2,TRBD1,CASSLGQDYEQYF,TGCGCCAGCAGCTTGGGACAGGACTACGAGCAGTACTTC
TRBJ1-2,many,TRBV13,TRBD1,CASSLYGPDRIFYGYTF,TGTGCCAGCAGCTTATACGGCCCGGACAGGATTTTCTATGGCTACACCTTC
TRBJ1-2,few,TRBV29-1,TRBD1,CSVLGQGHGYTF,TGCAGCGTTCTCGGACAGGGCCATGGCTACACCTTC
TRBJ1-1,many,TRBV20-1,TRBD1,CSARDLGQGRTEAFF,TGCAGTGCTAGAGATCTAGGACAGGGCAGGACTGAAGCTTTCTTT
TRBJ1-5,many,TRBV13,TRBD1,CASSLGHRGGQPQHF,TGTGCCAGCAGCTTAGGCCACAGGGGTGGACAGCCCCAGCATTTT
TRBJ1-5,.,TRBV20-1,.,CSASIQGVGQPQHF,TGCAGTGCTAGCATACAGGGAGTAGGTCAGCCCCAGCATTTT
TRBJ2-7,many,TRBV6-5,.,CASSSPAVTHYEQYF,TGTGCCAGCAGTTCCCCGGCGGTAACACACTACGAGCAGTACTTC
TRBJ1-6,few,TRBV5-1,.,CASSLFDSPLHF,TGCGCCAGCAGCTTGTTTGATTCACCCCTCCACTTT
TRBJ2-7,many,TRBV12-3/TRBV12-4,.,CASSSRGGEQYF,TGTGCCAGCAGTTCCCGGGGAGGCGAGCAGTACTTC
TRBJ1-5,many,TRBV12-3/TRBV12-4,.,CASSPGLNQPQHF,TGTGCCAGCAGTCCAGGACTCAATCAGCCCCAGCATTTT
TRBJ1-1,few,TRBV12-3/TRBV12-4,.,CASSPPWGNAASTEAFF,TGTGCCAGCAGTCCACCGTGGGGGAACGCGGCGAGCACTGAAGCTTTCTTT
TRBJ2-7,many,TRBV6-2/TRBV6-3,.,CASSKARDGSYEQYF,TGTGCCAGCAGCAAAGCGAGGGATGGGTCCTACGAGCAGTACTTC
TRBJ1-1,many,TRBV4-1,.,CASSQRRGRDTAFF,TGCGCCAGCAGCCAAAGGAGGGGACGGGACACAGCTTTCTTT
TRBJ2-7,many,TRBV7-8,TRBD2,CASSPQAGAPPTYEQYF,TGTGCCAGCAGCCCTCAAGCGGGGGCCCCCCCCACCTACGAGCAGTACTTC
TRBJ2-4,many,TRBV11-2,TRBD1,CASSDRQGLNIQYF,TGTGCCAGCAGCGATAGACAGGGGCTAAACATTCAGTACTTC
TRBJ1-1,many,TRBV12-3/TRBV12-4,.,CASSLDGGRGNTEAFF,TGTGCCAGCAGTTTAGACGGGGGGCGCGGGAACACTGAAGCTTTCTTT
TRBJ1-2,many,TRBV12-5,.,CASGDSYYGYTF,TGTGCTAGTGGGGACAGCTACTATGGCTACACCTTC
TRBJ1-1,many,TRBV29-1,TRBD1,CSVRDRTEAFF,TGCAGCGTCCGGGACAGAACTGAAGCTTTCTTT
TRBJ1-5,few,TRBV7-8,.,CASSLQGRNNQPQHF,TGTGCCAGCAGCTTACAGGGACGGAACAATCAGCCCCAGCATTTT
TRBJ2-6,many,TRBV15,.,CATSRGAPGAGANVLTF,TGTGCCACCAGCAGAGGAGCACCAGGGGCTGGGGCCAACGTCCTGACTTTC
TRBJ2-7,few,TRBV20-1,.,CSAWGGRLVDEQYF,TGCAGTGCTTGGGGCGGGCGACTGGTGGACGAGCAGTACTTC
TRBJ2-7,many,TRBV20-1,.,CSARDPGLTPYEQYF,TGCAGTGCTAGAGATCCAGGACTGACACCCTACGAGCAGTACTTC
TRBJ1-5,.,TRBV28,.,CASSFGVNQPQHF,TGTGCCAGCAGTTTTGGAGTCAATCAGCCCCAGCATTTT
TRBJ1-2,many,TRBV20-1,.,CSASAPKESYTF,TGCAGTGCTAGTGCCCCCAAGGAGAGCTACACCTTC
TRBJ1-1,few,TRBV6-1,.,CASSPRTLAAMNTEAFF,TGTGCCAGCAGCCCGAGGACACTAGCCGCAATGAACACTGAAGCTTTCTTT
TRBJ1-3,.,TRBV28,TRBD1,CASSPTGGAFGNTIYF,TGTGCCAGCAGCCCAACAGGGGGTGCCTTTGGAAACACCATATATTTT
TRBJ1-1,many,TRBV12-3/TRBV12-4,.,CASSLKADTEAFF,TGTGCCAGCAGTTTAAAGGCGGACACTGAAGCTTTCTTT
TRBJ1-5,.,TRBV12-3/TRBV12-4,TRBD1,CASSPQGDSNQPQHF,TGTGCCAGCAGTCCCCAGGGGGATAGCAATCAGCCCCAGCATTTT
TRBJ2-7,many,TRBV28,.,CACSDSHYEQYF,TGTGCCTGTTCGGACAGCCACTACGAGCAGTACTTC
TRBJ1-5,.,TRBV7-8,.,CASSLGSGRSNQPQHF,TGTGCCAGCAGCTTAGGAAGCGGCAGGAGCAATCAGCCCCAGCATTTT
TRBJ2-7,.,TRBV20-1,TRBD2,CSASGLAGATGHEQYF,TGCAGTGCTAGTGGACTAGCGGGGGCTACCGGCCACGAGCAGTACTTC
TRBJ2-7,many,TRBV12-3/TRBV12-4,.,CASSFGFGDDEQYF,TGTGCCAGCAGTTTTGGTTTCGGGGACGACGAGCAGTACTTC
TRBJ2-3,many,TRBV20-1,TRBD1,CSAREDRDSTDTQYF,TGCAGTGCTAGAGAGGACAGGGATAGCACAGATACGCAGTATTTT
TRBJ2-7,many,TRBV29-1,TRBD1,CSVRTGRDEQYF,TGCAGCGTGAGGACAGGGCGGGACGAGCAGTACTTC
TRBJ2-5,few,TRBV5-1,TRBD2,CASSSLGLAGFLETQYF,TGCGCCAGCAGCTCCCTCGGACTAGCGGGCTTTTTAGAGACCCAGTACTTC
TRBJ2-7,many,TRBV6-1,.,CASRVLRNTDPCEQYF,TGTGCCAGCAGAGTTCTACGGAACACCGACCCCTGCGAGCAGTACTTC
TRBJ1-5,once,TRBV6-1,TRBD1,CASRTGSDQPQHF,TGTGCCAGCAGGACAGGGTCGGATCAGCCCCAGCATTTT
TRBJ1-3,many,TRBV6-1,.,CASAAGAGFGNTIYF,TGTGCCAGCGCCGCCGGGGCGGGATTCGGAAACACCATATATTTT
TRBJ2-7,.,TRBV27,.,CASSRDGYSYEQYF,TGTGCCAGCAGCCGGGACGGCTACTCCTACGAGCAGTACTTC
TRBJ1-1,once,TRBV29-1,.,CSVEIGAMNTEAFF,TGCAGCGTTGAAATAGGGGCCATGAACACTGAAGCTTTCTTT
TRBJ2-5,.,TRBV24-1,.,CATTGPSGEETQYF,TGTGCCACTACCGGACCAAGTGGGGAAGAGACCCAGTACTTC
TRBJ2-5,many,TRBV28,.,CASSSTGLPWETQYF,TGTGCCAGCAGTTCAACTGGACTACCGTGGGAGACCCAGTACTTC
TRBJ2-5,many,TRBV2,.,CASSEGGAVGETQYF,TGTGCCAGCAGTGAAGGCGGGGCCGTTGGGGAGACCCAGTACTTC
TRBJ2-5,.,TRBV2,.,CASGGAGRTGTGLSQETQYF,TGTGCCAGCGGAGGGGCCGGTAGGACGGGGACTGGACTTTCACAAGAGACCCAGTACTTC
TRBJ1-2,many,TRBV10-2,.,CASKQGDGYTF,TGCGCCAGTAAGCAGGGCGACGGCTACACCTTC